This T cell receptor (beta chain) is drawn from a study of T-cell reconstitution after alpha-beta-depleted transplantation in children. Unique molecular identifiers were incorporated during preparation of the TCRbeta library. In TCRdb, the PCR reads were re-called with MiXCR into one record per CDR3 protein. Here the sample spans 700,000 to 950,000 distinct CDR3 sequences, 16% being singletons. In the case of this clonotype: The antigen is unknown.

Findings and limits, study-wide: Newly produced T cells mostly provided counts and TCRbeta diversity after one year, as hyperexpanded clones declined. At around two months after transplant, the alpha-beta T cells were reportedly derived from several hundred expanded clones that came from non-depleted graft cells. High day-60 TCRbeta diversity in some patients came from surviving recipient T cells and thymic progenitors.

This sequence originates from a male patient aged 10 to 17 who had a stem cell transplant for acute lymphoblastic leukemia, so the T cells may come from the graft donor. The source material was PBMCs, mostly from graft donor cells, sampled 360 days after TCRalphabeta/CD19-depleted stem cell transplant.

The CDR3 bases are TGTGCCAGCAGCTTAGGGCGGGATCGCTACGAGCAGTACTTC. Encoded protein: CASSLGRDRYEQYF. The rearrangement uses TRBV7-3 and TRBJ2-7, with D perhaps matching TRBD2 (6 bases). The germline CDR1 and CDR2 sequences are SGHTA and FQGTGA. V was cut by 2 bases and J by 3 bases, with 11 bases left in between. The CDR3 extends over 14 amino acids.